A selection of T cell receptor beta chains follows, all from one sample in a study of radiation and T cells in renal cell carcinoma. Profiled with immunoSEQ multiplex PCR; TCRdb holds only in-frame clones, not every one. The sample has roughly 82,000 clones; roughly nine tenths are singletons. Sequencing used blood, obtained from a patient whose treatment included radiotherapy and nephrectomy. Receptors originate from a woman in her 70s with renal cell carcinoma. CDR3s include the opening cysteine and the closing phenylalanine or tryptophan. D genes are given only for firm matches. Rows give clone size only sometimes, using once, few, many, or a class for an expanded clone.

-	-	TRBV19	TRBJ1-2	CAGPLLNYGYTF	TGTGCCGGACCTCTTTTAAACTATGGCTACACCTTC
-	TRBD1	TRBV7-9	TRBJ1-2	CASSLGQGANYGYTF	TGTGCCAGCAGCTTAGGACAGGGGGCTAACTATGGCTACACCTTC
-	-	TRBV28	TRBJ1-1	CASSGQGSSEAFF	TGTGCCAGCAGTGGGCAGGGTTCGTCTGAAGCTTTCTTT
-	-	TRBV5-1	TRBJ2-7	CASSLGGQGGEQYF	TGCGCCAGCAGCTTGGGGGGGCAGGGGGGCGAGCAGTACTTC
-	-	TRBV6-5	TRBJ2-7	CASSYTGNPSDEQYF	TGTGCCAGCAGTTACACAGGGAACCCTTCGGACGAGCAGTACTTC
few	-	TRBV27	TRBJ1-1	CASSPSGLAAFF	TGTGCCAGCAGTCCGTCTGGCCTCGCGGCTTTCTTT
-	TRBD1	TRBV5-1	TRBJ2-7	CASSPAGQELPYEQYF	TGCGCCAGCAGCCCCGCAGGACAGGAGCTACCCTACGAGCAGTACTTC
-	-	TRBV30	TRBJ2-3	CAWKVADRTDTQYF	TGTGCCTGGAAGGTAGCGGACCGCACAGATACGCAGTATTTT
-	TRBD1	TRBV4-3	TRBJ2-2	CASSQAGGRNTGELFF	TGCGCCAGCAGCCAAGCAGGGGGCCGCAACACCGGGGAGCTGTTTTTT
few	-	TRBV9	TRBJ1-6	CASSPRSGDSPLHF	TGTGCCAGCAGCCCACGATCGGGGGATTCACCCCTCCACTTT
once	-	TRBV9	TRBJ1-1	CASSVGPGGNTEAFF	TGTGCCAGCAGCGTAGGACCGGGGGGGAACACTGAAGCTTTCTTT
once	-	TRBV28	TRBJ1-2	CASSFLSLGHPRDYTF	TGTGCCAGCAGTTTTCTGAGTTTGGGACACCCTAGAGACTACACCTTC
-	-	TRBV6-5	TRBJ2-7	CASSYAGRGYEQYF	TGTGCCAGCAGTTACGCGGGCAGGGGTTACGAGCAGTACTTC
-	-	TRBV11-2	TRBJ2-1	CASSSVFLFF	TGTGCCAGCAGTTCGGTTTTTTTATTCTTC
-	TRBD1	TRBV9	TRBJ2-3	CASSPRTGGTDTQYF	TGTGCCAGCAGCCCGAGGACAGGCGGCACAGATACGCAGTATTTT
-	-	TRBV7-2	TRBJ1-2	CASIKDRITNYGYTF	TGTGCCAGCATCAAAGACCGAATCACGAACTATGGCTACACCTTC
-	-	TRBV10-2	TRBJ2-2	CASGTGSGELFF	TGCGCCAGCGGAACAGGATCCGGGGAGCTGTTTTTT
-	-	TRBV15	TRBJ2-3	CATSRDQRTDTQYF	TGTGCCACCAGCAGAGACCAACGCACAGATACGCAGTATTTT
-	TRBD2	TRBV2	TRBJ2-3	CASRGLAGTTDTQYF	TGTGCCAGCAGGGGACTAGCGGGGACCACAGATACGCAGTATTTT
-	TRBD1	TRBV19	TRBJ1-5	CASSGTDRGGQPQHF	TGTGCCAGTAGTGGAACGGACAGGGGAGGTCAGCCCCAGCATTTT
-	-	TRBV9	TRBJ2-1	CASSVGGGGGEQFF	TGTGCCAGCAGCGTAGGCGGGGGCGGAGGCGAGCAGTTCTTC
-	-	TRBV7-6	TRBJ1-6	CASSRTDYNSPLHF	TGTGCCAGCAGCCGGACAGATTATAATTCACCCCTCCACTTT